One T cell receptor beta chain is described in this entry. Its antigen is still unknown. Generated by immunoSEQ multiplex PCR, the TCRdb table keeps only in-frame clones and is missing some. The sample lists tens of thousands of clones, roughly 90% seen once, with roughly 3.9% in the top ten. This entry is derived from a study of T cell responses to AZD1222 COVID-19 vaccine. Study-wide findings and caveats: CD4 TCRs linked to vaccination spanned spike, dominating at 160-218 and 743-854. Unmutated variant regions reportedly attract nearly half of all spike-specific TCRs. Females outnumbered males among donors, who were mostly white British; clonal diversity was possibly underestimated. Baseline seropositivity occurred in only a handful of AZD1222 recipients.

Germline lookup yields CDR1 GTSNPN and CDR2 SVGIG (reference sequence). Trimming pared 3 bases from V and 0 bases from J, leaving 12 bases between. CDR3 size: 16 residues. The V gene is TRBV30, the J gene TRBJ1-6, with D perhaps TRBD1 (5 bases). The TCR sequence derives from an adult in good health. The sample consisted of peripheral blood, taken on day 0 of AZD1222 vaccination. Here the CDR3 reads CAWRPGTLSYNSPLHF. The CDR3 nucleotides read TGTGCCTGGAGACCGGGGACCCTCTCCTATAATTCACCCCTCCACTTT.